These 25 T cell receptor beta chains came from one sample sequenced in a study of shared clonotypes between healthy human individuals. Profiled with immunoSEQ multiplex PCR; TCRdb holds only in-frame clones, not every one. The sample contains approximately 1.1 million clones, about 84% of which appear only once. The sequenced sample consisted of memory CD4+ T cells from PBMCs. Subset denoted: CD45RA-negative fraction. The origin of the receptors is a man aged 18 to 35 in good health. Some clones in this sample may be carry-over from other donors' samples.

The gene calls are TRBV2 and TRBJ1-1; 8 bases line up with TRBD1. Trimming removed 6 bases from V and 5 bases from J; junction bases left unmatched: 8. The CDR3 runs to 14 residues. Germline CDR1 is SNHLY and CDR2 is FYNNEI. Written as DNA, the CDR3 is TGTGCCAGCAGCTCAAGACAGGGGCGAACTGAAGCTTTCTTT. It encodes CASSSRQGRTEAFF.

V is TRBV5-6 and J is TRBJ2-5; D may match TRBD1 or TRBD2 (5 bases each). Germline V gives CDR1 SGHDT, CDR2 YYEEEE. V was pared by 1 base and J by 3 bases, with 13 bases between. This CDR3 comprises 15 residues. As DNA, the CDR3 is TGTGCCAGCAGCTTGACACGGGACCGTAAAGAGACCCAGTACTTC. This translates into CASSLTRDRKETQYF.

The V call is TRBV6-6, the J call TRBJ2-2; TRBD1 agrees at 7 bases. Per germline, CDR1 MNHNY and CDR2 SVGAGI (reference sequence). The CDR3 loop spans 13 amino acids. V shed 6 bases, J shed 6 bases, and the junction held 4 bases outside the gene matches. CDR3 nucleotides: TGTGCCAGCAGCTCCGGACAGGCCGGGGAGCTGTTTTTT. Its protein product is CASSSGQAGELFF.

The table lists this clone with a count of one. V usage is TRBV5-8 and J usage is TRBJ2-5, with D possibly matching TRBD1 (5 bases). Germline V gene sequence: CDR1 SGHTS, CDR2 YDEGEE. This CDR3 has 13 amino acids. V was pared by 4 bases and J by 4 bases, with 11 bases between. CDR3: CASSVDRRETQYF. CDR3 nucleotide sequence: TGTGCCAGCAGCGTTGACAGAAGAGAGACCCAGTACTTC.

Only one count was recorded for this clone. The DNA of the CDR3 is TGCAGCGTTGAACGAGAGCCGGGGCAGTACTTC. Residues: CSVEREPGQYF. The chain is built from TRBV29-1 and TRBJ2-5; D may be TRBD2 (5 bases). Deletions cut 2 bases from V and 11 bases from J, with 12 bases between. The CDR3 covers 11 residues. CDR1 is SQVTM and CDR2 is ANQGSEA in the germline V gene.

This clone was recorded a few times. The CDR3 loop reads CASTGTRVTQYF. The CDR3 DNA is TGTGCCAGCACCGGGACGCGGGTGACCCAGTACTTC. The J gene is TRBJ2-5, the V gene TRBV28; D might be TRBD1 or TRBD2, each matching 5 bases. Trimming stripped 7 bases from V and 7 bases from J, with 13 bases between. Germline loops: CDR1 MDHEN, CDR2 SYDVKM. This CDR3 is 12 amino acids long.

V gene TRBV19 combines with J gene TRBJ1-3, with D uncertain. This CDR3 spans 16 amino acids. Germline assignment: CDR1 LNHDA and CDR2 SQIVND (reference sequence). The V end was cut by 4 bases, the J end by 0 bases, with 13 bases between. CDR3 nucleotides: TGTGCCAGTAGTACCCGGGTCCAAAACTCTGGAAACACCATATATTTT. Translated, it gives CASSTRVQNSGNTIYF.

The chain links TRBV2 to TRBJ1-2; no clear D. CDR1 is SNHLY and CDR2 is FYNNEI in the germline V gene. The CDR3 is 16 residues long. Trimming shortened V by 5 bases and J by 4 bases, and 20 bases separated the two germline ends. This CDR3 is CASSYGRGVVTYGYTF. The DNA of the CDR3 is TGTGCCAGCAGTTACGGCCGGGGAGTAGTAACCTATGGCTACACCTTC. The whole variable domain, filled in from reference TRBV2 and TRBJ1-2, reads EPEVTQTPSHQVTQMGQEVILRCVPISNHLYFYWYRQILGQKVEFLVSFYNNEISEKSEIFDDQFSVERPDGSNFTLKIRSTKLEDSAMYFCASSYGRGVVTYGYTFGSGTRLTVV.

As for this clone: Other DNA sequences of this sample code for an identical CDR3. J is TRBJ2-3 and V is TRBV7-2, with D unclear. With 0 bases removed from V and 0 bases from J, the gap between germline ends came to 7 bases. Per the germline V gene, CDR1 is SGHTA and CDR2 is FQGNSA. The CDR3 sequence is 15 residues long. Written as DNA, the CDR3 is TGTGCCAGCAGCTTAGCGCCGGGTAGCACAGATACGCAGTATTTT. It encodes CASSLAPGSTDTQYF.

This clone was counted many times. The rearrangement uses TRBV11-3 and TRBJ2-1, with TRBD2 identical over 15 bases. The V and J ends lost 5 bases and 4 bases, in that order; junction bases with no gene match: 6. The germline gives CDR1 SGHNT, CDR2 YENEEA. The CDR3 loop spans 17 amino acids. CDR3 sequence reads: CASSPGLAGGLYNEQFF. CDR3 nucleotide sequence: TGTGCCAGCAGCCCCGGACTAGCGGGAGGGCTGTACAATGAGCAGTTCTTC. The complete variable domain, with remaining parts taken from reference TRBV11-3 and TRBJ2-1, reads EAGVVQSPRYKIIEKKQPVAFWCNPISGHNTLYWYLQNLGQGPELLIRYENEEAVDDSQLPKDRFSAERLKGVDSTLKIQPAELGDSAVYLCASSPGLAGGLYNEQFFGPGTRLTVL.

This clone turned up a few times. This sequence joins TRBV6-1 and TRBJ1-1, with 8 bases that match TRBD1. Germline CDR1 MNHNS, CDR2 SASEGT. Trimming took 4 bases from V and 5 from J; bases not matched to a gene: 9. The CDR3 has 15 residues. The CDR3 reads CASSAYRGAWTEAFF. CDR3 in DNA: TGTGCCAGCAGTGCATACAGGGGGGCCTGGACTGAAGCTTTCTTT.

The rearrangement uses TRBV6-1 and TRBJ2-7; D is undetermined. The V gene's germline CDR1 is MNHNS and CDR2 SASEGT. The CDR3 loop spans 13 amino acids. V lost 7 bases, J lost 3 bases, and 13 bases lay in between. CDR3 sequence: CASNEANHYEQYF. The DNA of the CDR3 is TGTGCCAGCAACGAGGCGAATCACTACGAGCAGTACTTC.

V is TRBV5-6 and J is TRBJ2-7, with D unresolved. This CDR3 has 13 amino acids. Trimming took off 6 bases at V and 6 bases at J, with 16 bases between the two ends. The germline CDR1 and CDR2 sequences are SGHDT and YYEEEE. CDR3 DNA: TGTGCCAGCACCCGTACCAAGCTTGGCGAGCAGTACTTC. This translates into CASTRTKLGEQYF. The variable domain in full, completed from reference TRBV5-6 and TRBJ2-7, reads DAGVTQSPTHLIKTRGQQVTLRCSPKSGHDTVSWYQQALGQGPQFIFQYYEEEERQRGNFPDRFSGHQFPNYSSELNVNALLLGDSALYLCASTRTKLGEQYFGPGTRLTVT.

The gene calls are TRBV29-1 and TRBJ1-1; D gene ambiguous. CDR3 length equals 12 residues. Germline V gene lookup returns CDR1 SQVTM and CDR2 ANQGSEA. V was shortened by 3 bases and J by 0 bases, with 5 bases between the two germline ends. The CDR3 loop is CSVEAVNTEAFF. The CDR3 nucleotides read TGCAGCGTTGAGGCAGTGAACACTGAAGCTTTCTTT.

J is TRBJ1-1 and V is TRBV10-3, with 9 bases identical to TRBD1. The CDR3 totals 15 residues. Germline V gene sequence: CDR1 ENHRY, CDR2 SYGVKD. V was pared by 4 bases and J by 4 bases, with 7 bases of the junction left unmatched. The CDR3 here is CAISGLGTGSTEAFF. DNA for the CDR3: TGTGCCATCAGTGGCCTCGGGACAGGGAGCACTGAAGCTTTCTTT.

V usage is TRBV6-9 and J usage is TRBJ2-1; a weak D match, TRBD1 (6 bases). Germline V gives CDR1 MNHGY, CDR2 SVAAGI. Trimming shortened V by 2 bases and J by 5 bases, and 19 bases separated the two germline ends. This CDR3 region has 17 residues. As DNA, the CDR3 is TGTGCCAGCAGTTATGGGTTCGTTTGGCAGGGGAACAATGAGCAGTTCTTC. Encoded protein: CASSYGFVWQGNNEQFF.

CDR3 sequence reads: CASTTGGDYNSPLHF. The CDR3 DNA is TGTGCCAGCACCACTGGAGGGGACTATAATTCACCCCTCCACTTT. The chain recombines TRBV11-1 with TRBJ1-6; a weak D match, TRBD1 (5 bases). Trimming removed 7 bases from V and 3 bases from J, with 13 bases in between. CDR3 length: 15 amino acids. Germline CDR1 SGHAT, CDR2 FQDESV (reference sequence).

The rearrangement links TRBV11-2 to TRBJ2-5; D perhaps matches TRBD2 (6 bases). Gene TRBJ2-7 matches the end of the DNA better, so the J call may be wrong. Per germline, CDR1 SGHAT and CDR2 FQNNGV. The CDR3 contains 14 residues. CDR3 coding DNA: TGTGCCAGCACCCTGCTGGCTAGCGACCACGAGCAGTACTTC. Protein: CASTLLASDHEQYF.

This chain connects TRBV4-3 to TRBJ1-4, with D perhaps matching TRBD1 (6 bases). V lost 1 base and J 4 bases, leaving 13 bases between the germline ends. Germline V gene data show CDR1 as LGHNA and CDR2 as YSLEER. The CDR3 has 16 residues. The DNA of the CDR3 is TGCGCCAGCAGCCAAGGGGGGGGACAAGTTAATGAAAAACTGTTTTTT. Translation: CASSQGGGQVNEKLFF.

This clone was seen more than once but under ten times. This sequence joins TRBV19 and TRBJ1-2; D gene unclear. This CDR3 region has 14 residues. Germline V gene sequence: CDR1 LNHDA, CDR2 SQIVND (reference sequence). V was shortened by 4 bases and J by 4 bases, with 13 bases between the two germline ends. The CDR3: CASSNPGRTYGYTF. The CDR3 nucleotides are TGTGCCAGTAGTAACCCAGGAAGGACCTATGGCTACACCTTC.

The chain carries TRBV4-2 and TRBJ2-7, with TRBD2 identical over 12 bases. The germline V gene has CDR1 LGHNA and CDR2 YNFKEQ. V was clipped by 0 bases and J by 7 bases; unmatched bases: 10. This CDR3 has 17 amino acids. DNA for the CDR3: TGTGCCAGCAGCCAAGAGCGCGCTAGCGGGAGGGCCGGGGAGCAGTACTTC. Protein: CASSQERASGRAGEQYF.

In its sample, this clone was seen once. The genes are TRBV4-2 and TRBJ2-5; TRBD2 agrees at 10 bases. The CDR3 is 15 amino acids. Losses at the gene ends were 2 bases for V and 5 bases for J; bases not matched to a gene: 5. CDR1 is LGHNA, CDR2 YNFKEQ, per germline. CDR3 nucleotide sequence: TGTGCCAGCAGCCAACTAGCGGGAGCTGGTGAGACCCAGTACTTC. It yields the protein CASSQLAGAGETQYF.

The J gene is TRBJ1-4, the V gene TRBV30; the D is unclear. Trimming shortened V by 8 bases and J by 0 bases, and 13 bases separated the two germline ends. Germline V CDR1 and CDR2: GTSNPN, SVGIG (reference sequence). The length of the CDR3 is 14 residues. The CDR3 sequence is CARRSAATNEKLFF. DNA of the CDR3: TGTGCCCGCAGATCCGCAGCAACTAATGAAAAACTGTTTTTT.

The chain uses TRBV7-3 and TRBJ2-2; 10 bases are shared with TRBD1. The CDR3 totals 15 residues. Germline V gene sequence: CDR1 SGHTA, CDR2 FQGTGA. V lost 5 bases to trimming and J lost 4 bases; unmatched junction nucleotides: 4. CDR3 residues: CASSRQGAGTGELFF. The DNA of the CDR3 is TGTGCCAGCAGCCGACAGGGGGCGGGCACCGGGGAGCTGTTTTTT.

For this clone: In the same sample, other DNA sequences code for this CDR3. This chain uses TRBV5-1 with TRBJ1-2, with 7 bases fitting TRBD1. V lost 4 bases and J lost 5; bases outside the gene matches: 8. The CDR3 covers 14 residues. Germline V CDR1 and CDR2: SGHRS, YFSETQ. The CDR3 region is CASSPGDSLYGYTF. CDR3 nucleotide sequence: TGCGCCAGCAGCCCCGGGGACAGTTTATATGGCTACACCTTC.